Listed below are T cell receptor beta chains from one sample, sequenced in a study of neurological immune-mediated disorders. TCRdb reprocessed the 5' RACE reads with MiXCR, giving one entry per CDR3 protein. The sample has more than 20,000 distinct CDR3 sequences, over 10% seen once. The sequencing input was CD4+ T cells from blood. These receptors originate from a female donor with HTLV-1-associated myelopathy (HAM/TSP). Each CDR3 is given with its conserved first and last residue. Each record gives: J gene, V gene, D gene, clone size, CDR3 DNA, CDR3 protein. D genes are given only for firm matches. The size field is filled for only some rows; it gives once, few, many or a size class.

j_call: TRBJ1-6
v_call: TRBV14
d_call: -
clone_size: many
cdr3_nt: TGTGCCAGCAGCCGTGACATGTATTTCTCACCCCTCCACTTT
cdr3_aa: CASSRDMYFSPLHF

j_call: TRBJ1-6
v_call: TRBV12-3/TRBV12-4
d_call: -
clone_size: many
cdr3_nt: TGTGCCAGCAGTTTAGTTCAGGACTCACCCCTCCACTTT
cdr3_aa: CASSLVQDSPLHF

j_call: TRBJ1-5
v_call: TRBV2
d_call: -
clone_size: many
cdr3_nt: TGTGCCAGCAGGACGGATTATAGCAATCAGCCCCAGCATTTT
cdr3_aa: CASRTDYSNQPQHF

j_call: TRBJ1-3
v_call: TRBV7-9
d_call: -
clone_size: many
cdr3_nt: TGTGCCAGCAGCCCCGGACAGATTCTTAGAAACACCATATATTTT
cdr3_aa: CASSPGQILRNTIYF

j_call: TRBJ1-2
v_call: TRBV5-1
d_call: TRBD1
clone_size: many
cdr3_nt: TGCGCCAGCAGTGACAGGGGCCCTAACTATGGCTACACCTTC
cdr3_aa: CASSDRGPNYGYTF

j_call: TRBJ1-5
v_call: TRBV5-1
d_call: TRBD1
clone_size: many
cdr3_nt: TGCGCCAGCAGCTTGGATACAGGGGATCAGCCCCAGCATTTT
cdr3_aa: CASSLDTGDQPQHF

j_call: TRBJ2-7
v_call: TRBV6-1
d_call: TRBD1
clone_size: -
cdr3_nt: TGTGCCAGCAGTAACCTACAGGGGGAAGAGCATTACTTC
cdr3_aa: CASSNLQGEEHYF

j_call: TRBJ2-1
v_call: TRBV7-2
d_call: -
clone_size: -
cdr3_nt: -
cdr3_aa: CASSFYICSARDRAEPYNEQFF

j_call: TRBJ2-7
v_call: TRBV6-6
d_call: TRBD1
clone_size: many
cdr3_nt: TGTGCCAGCAGTTACCTCGGACAGGGGGAAGGAGAGCAGTACTTC
cdr3_aa: CASSYLGQGEGEQYF

j_call: TRBJ2-2
v_call: TRBV7-9
d_call: -
clone_size: many
cdr3_nt: TGTGCCAGCAGCTTATTCCCCGGGGAGCTGTTTTTT
cdr3_aa: CASSLFPGELFF

j_call: TRBJ1-6
v_call: TRBV7-8
d_call: -
clone_size: many
cdr3_nt: TGTGCCAGCAGCTTAGATTTCTGGGGGCAGTCTTCACCCCTCCACTTT
cdr3_aa: CASSLDFWGQSSPLHF

j_call: TRBJ2-7
v_call: TRBV12-3/TRBV12-4
d_call: TRBD2
clone_size: many
cdr3_nt: TGTGCCAGCAGTCCCCGACTAGCGGGATACTCCTACGAGCAGTACTTC
cdr3_aa: CASSPRLAGYSYEQYF

j_call: TRBJ2-2
v_call: TRBV5-6
d_call: -
clone_size: many
cdr3_nt: TGTGCCAGCAGCTTGGACGGGAGTTTGGACACCGGGGAGCTGTTTTTT
cdr3_aa: CASSLDGSLDTGELFF

j_call: TRBJ1-1
v_call: TRBV20-1
d_call: -
clone_size: -
cdr3_nt: TGCAGTACTTGGTCCCCCGGGGGCACTGAAGCTTTCTTT
cdr3_aa: CSTWSPGGTEAFF

j_call: TRBJ2-3
v_call: TRBV5-1
d_call: -
clone_size: many
cdr3_nt: TGCGCCAGCAGCCACGACCTGCCAGATACGCAGTATTTT
cdr3_aa: CASSHDLPDTQYF

j_call: TRBJ2-7
v_call: TRBV7-2
d_call: -
clone_size: -
cdr3_nt: TGTGCCAGCAGCTTAGCCCAAGCAATGTCACTGGGCTACGAGCAGTACTTC
cdr3_aa: CASSLAQAMSLGYEQYF

j_call: TRBJ2-3
v_call: TRBV10-3
d_call: -
clone_size: many
cdr3_nt: TGTGCCATCAGAAAAGACCAAGATACGCAGTATTTT
cdr3_aa: CAIRKDQDTQYF

j_call: TRBJ2-3
v_call: TRBV6-5
d_call: -
clone_size: many
cdr3_nt: TGTGCCAGCGGCAATCCCCTAGGAGGGGAAACAGATACGCAGTATTTT
cdr3_aa: CASGNPLGGETDTQYF

j_call: TRBJ2-3
v_call: TRBV5-1
d_call: -
clone_size: -
cdr3_nt: -
cdr3_aa: CASSFYICSGLAGVRYTQYF

j_call: TRBJ1-2
v_call: TRBV5-1
d_call: -
clone_size: medium-sized
cdr3_nt: TGCGCCAGCAGCTTGGCCTCACCCTATGGCTACACCTTC
cdr3_aa: CASSLASPYGYTF

j_call: TRBJ1-1
v_call: TRBV7-3
d_call: -
clone_size: many
cdr3_nt: TGTGCCAGCAGCGAGGGCCCGAACACTGAAGCTTTCTTT
cdr3_aa: CASSEGPNTEAFF

j_call: TRBJ1-1
v_call: TRBV7-2
d_call: -
clone_size: many
cdr3_nt: TGTGCCAGCAGCTTAGCGGCGGGGGGACGCACTGAAGCTTTCTTT
cdr3_aa: CASSLAAGGRTEAFF

j_call: TRBJ1-2
v_call: TRBV3-1
d_call: -
clone_size: many
cdr3_nt: TGTGCCAGCAGCCAAGCGGACAGCATCTATGGCTACACCTTC
cdr3_aa: CASSQADSIYGYTF

j_call: TRBJ2-1
v_call: TRBV5-1
d_call: TRBD1
clone_size: many
cdr3_nt: TGCGCCAGCAGCTCGCGACAGGGGGCGCGCAATGAGCAGTTCTTC
cdr3_aa: CASSSRQGARNEQFF

j_call: TRBJ2-5
v_call: TRBV7-2
d_call: TRBD2
clone_size: many
cdr3_nt: TGTGCCAGCAGCCTAAATAGCGGGGGGTTTGAGACCCAGTACTTC
cdr3_aa: CASSLNSGGFETQYF

j_call: TRBJ2-5
v_call: TRBV9
d_call: -
clone_size: many
cdr3_nt: TGTGCCAGCAGCGAGACCGGGGTGGTCCAAGAGACCCAGTACTTC
cdr3_aa: CASSETGVVQETQYF

j_call: TRBJ2-7
v_call: TRBV2
d_call: -
clone_size: many
cdr3_nt: TGTGCCAGCAGGGGCGGGACACCCTCCTACGAGCAGTACTTC
cdr3_aa: CASRGGTPSYEQYF

j_call: TRBJ2-7
v_call: TRBV5-1
d_call: -
clone_size: few
cdr3_nt: TGCGCCAGCAGCTTGGTGGGGGGCTCTACCTACGAGCAGTACTTC
cdr3_aa: CASSLVGGSTYEQYF

j_call: TRBJ2-5
v_call: TRBV20-1
d_call: TRBD1
clone_size: -
cdr3_nt: TGCAGTGCCCAAAAGACAGGGTTGGAGACCCAGTACTTC
cdr3_aa: CSAQKTGLETQYF

j_call: TRBJ2-7
v_call: TRBV12-3/TRBV12-4
d_call: -
clone_size: many
cdr3_nt: TGTGCCAGCAGTTCGACTAGTCGGTACGAGCAGTACTTC
cdr3_aa: CASSSTSRYEQYF

j_call: TRBJ2-3
v_call: TRBV7-3
d_call: TRBD2
clone_size: many
cdr3_nt: TGTGCCAGCAGCTTAATCGGTCTAGCGGGCGCAGATACGCAGTATTTT
cdr3_aa: CASSLIGLAGADTQYF

j_call: TRBJ1-1
v_call: TRBV5-5
d_call: -
clone_size: many
cdr3_nt: TGTGCCAGCAGCTCCCCCGCGGGTAGCACTGAAGCTTTCTTT
cdr3_aa: CASSSPAGSTEAFF

j_call: TRBJ2-2
v_call: TRBV20-1
d_call: TRBD1
clone_size: many
cdr3_nt: TGCAGTGCTAGAGACAGGACAGGGAACACCGGGGAGCTGTTTTTT
cdr3_aa: CSARDRTGNTGELFF

j_call: TRBJ2-5
v_call: TRBV7-3
d_call: TRBD1
clone_size: -
cdr3_nt: TGTGCCAGCAGCATTGGGACAGGCCAGGAGACCCAGTACTTC
cdr3_aa: CASSIGTGQETQYF

j_call: TRBJ2-5
v_call: TRBV6-2/TRBV6-3
d_call: -
clone_size: many
cdr3_nt: TGTGCCAGCAGTTCGAACTTGTTCAGGGGACTCCAAGAGACCCAGTACTTC
cdr3_aa: CASSSNLFRGLQETQYF

j_call: TRBJ2-3
v_call: TRBV5-1
d_call: -
clone_size: many
cdr3_nt: TGCGCCAGCAGCTTGGGAGGAGCGGCAGATACGCAGTATTTT
cdr3_aa: CASSLGGAADTQYF

j_call: TRBJ2-7
v_call: TRBV30
d_call: -
clone_size: few
cdr3_nt: TGTGCCTGGGCCGAGGGGGGGGACTACGAGCAGTACTTC
cdr3_aa: CAWAEGGDYEQYF

j_call: TRBJ2-3
v_call: TRBV29-1
d_call: -
clone_size: many
cdr3_nt: TGCAGCGTGCGAGGGTCAGGGTCCACAGATACGCAGTATTTT
cdr3_aa: CSVRGSGSTDTQYF

j_call: TRBJ2-1
v_call: TRBV6-5
d_call: TRBD2
clone_size: many
cdr3_nt: TGTGCCAGCAGTTACAGGAAGAGGGGACTAGCGGGAGGGCCGGTTTCGAATGAGCAGTTCTTC
cdr3_aa: CASSYRKRGLAGGPVSNEQFF

j_call: TRBJ2-3
v_call: TRBV29-1
d_call: TRBD1
clone_size: many
cdr3_nt: TGCAGCGTTGAACCCCAGGGGGCAGTTCAGGCAGATACGCAGTATTTT
cdr3_aa: CSVEPQGAVQADTQYF

j_call: TRBJ1-5
v_call: TRBV20-1
d_call: -
clone_size: many
cdr3_nt: TGCAGTGCTAGAGGGGGGGCAGATCAGCCCCAGCATTTT
cdr3_aa: CSARGGADQPQHF

j_call: TRBJ2-5
v_call: TRBV18
d_call: TRBD1
clone_size: few
cdr3_nt: TGTGCCAGCTCAACGGACAGGGAAGAGACCCAGTACTTC
cdr3_aa: CASSTDREETQYF

j_call: TRBJ2-1
v_call: TRBV20-1
d_call: -
clone_size: many
cdr3_nt: TGCAGTGGGCAGGGGTTGAATAGTGAGCAGTTCTTC
cdr3_aa: CSGQGLNSEQFF

j_call: TRBJ1-1
v_call: TRBV7-9
d_call: -
clone_size: many
cdr3_nt: TGTGCCAGCAGCTTAGCGTTCCAGCTGAACACTGAAGCTTTCTTT
cdr3_aa: CASSLAFQLNTEAFF

j_call: TRBJ2-7
v_call: TRBV7-2
d_call: TRBD1
clone_size: many
cdr3_nt: TGTGCCAGCAGCTTACGCGGACAGGGGGTTTACGAGCAGTACTTC
cdr3_aa: CASSLRGQGVYEQYF

j_call: TRBJ2-3
v_call: TRBV20-1
d_call: TRBD2
clone_size: many
cdr3_nt: TGCAGTGCCAGACTAGCGGGGGGCTTCACAGATACGCAGTATTTT
cdr3_aa: CSARLAGGFTDTQYF

j_call: TRBJ1-1
v_call: TRBV7-2
d_call: -
clone_size: many
cdr3_nt: TGTGCCAGCCGTCTGCGAGGGGCGATCGACACTGAAGCTTTCTTT
cdr3_aa: CASRLRGAIDTEAFF

j_call: TRBJ2-3
v_call: TRBV20-1
d_call: TRBD2
clone_size: many
cdr3_nt: TGCAGTGCTAGGCGACCGGGACTAGCTTCGGATACGCAGTATTTT
cdr3_aa: CSARRPGLASDTQYF

j_call: TRBJ2-1
v_call: TRBV18
d_call: TRBD2
clone_size: -
cdr3_nt: TGTGCCAGCTCACCGTCATACGGCCCTAGCGGGAGGGCCCTCAATGAGCAGTTCTTC
cdr3_aa: CASSPSYGPSGRALNEQFF

j_call: TRBJ2-2
v_call: TRBV12-3/TRBV12-4
d_call: -
clone_size: many
cdr3_nt: TGTGCCAGCAGTTTACGGATTAACACCGGGGAGCTGTTTTTT
cdr3_aa: CASSLRINTGELFF

j_call: TRBJ2-5
v_call: TRBV20-1
d_call: -
clone_size: many
cdr3_nt: TGCAGTGCTAGAGATAGGAAGAACCAAGAGACCCAGTACTTC
cdr3_aa: CSARDRKNQETQYF

j_call: TRBJ2-3
v_call: TRBV2
d_call: -
clone_size: medium-sized
cdr3_nt: TGTGCCAGCAGTGTTGTAGGGATAGATACGCAGTATTTT
cdr3_aa: CASSVVGIDTQYF

j_call: TRBJ2-5
v_call: TRBV6-5
d_call: -
clone_size: many
cdr3_nt: TGTGCCAGCAGCCTGGCGTCGGGAGAGACCCAGTACTTC
cdr3_aa: CASSLASGETQYF

j_call: TRBJ1-2
v_call: TRBV5-5
d_call: TRBD1
clone_size: many
cdr3_nt: TGTGCCAGCAGCTTGGATTTGGCAGGGGGTGGCTACACCTTC
cdr3_aa: CASSLDLAGGGYTF

j_call: TRBJ1-1
v_call: TRBV5-1
d_call: TRBD1
clone_size: many
cdr3_nt: TGCGCCAGCAGCACCTACAGGGGGGTGAACACTGAAGCTTTCTTT
cdr3_aa: CASSTYRGVNTEAFF

j_call: TRBJ2-2
v_call: TRBV5-1
d_call: TRBD2
clone_size: many
cdr3_nt: TGCGCCAGCACCTTGCAGCGGGAGTATCACACCGGGGAGCTGTTTTTT
cdr3_aa: CASTLQREYHTGELFF

j_call: TRBJ2-1
v_call: TRBV12-3/TRBV12-4
d_call: TRBD2
clone_size: many
cdr3_nt: TGTGCCAGCACCAAACTAGCGGGATCCAACAATGAGCAGTTCTTC
cdr3_aa: CASTKLAGSNNEQFF

j_call: TRBJ2-4
v_call: TRBV18
d_call: -
clone_size: many
cdr3_nt: TGTGCCAGCTCACCAGTTATCCAACAGCGCAGCATTCAGTACTTC
cdr3_aa: CASSPVIQQRSIQYF

j_call: TRBJ2-3
v_call: TRBV28
d_call: -
clone_size: many
cdr3_nt: TGTTCCACACAGATCACAGATACGCAGTATTTT
cdr3_aa: CSTQITDTQYF

j_call: TRBJ1-2
v_call: TRBV12-3/TRBV12-4
d_call: -
clone_size: -
cdr3_nt: TGTGCCAGCAGTTTTGCCAAGGGGAGAGGCTACACCTTC
cdr3_aa: CASSFAKGRGYTF